The 22 T cell receptor beta chains given below trace back to one sample, sequenced in a study of T cell responses to AZD1222 COVID-19 vaccine. Sequenced by immunoSEQ multiplex PCR; TCRdb stores in-frame clones only, minus some. The repertoire holds some 180,000 clones, with 90% to 95% as singletons. The sequencing here drew on peripheral blood, taken 28 days after the second AZD1222 dose. The receptor set was obtained from an adult who received the AZD1222 COVID-19 vaccine.

This chain joins TRBV7-8 and TRBJ1-2; 7 nucleotides match TRBD1. V shed 6 bases and J 5 bases; nucleotides not matched to a gene: 6. The germline V gene encodes CDR1 SGHVS and CDR2 FQNEAQ. The CDR3 has 13 residues. CDR3 in amino acids: CASSKDRAYGYTF. The CDR3 DNA reads TGTGCCAGCAGTAAAGACAGGGCTTATGGCTACACCTTC.

This chain joins TRBV6-5 and TRBJ1-5; D uncertain. Trimming left V 2 bases short and J 5 bases short, with 13 bases between. The germline V gene encodes CDR1 MNHEY and CDR2 SVGAGI. The CDR3 totals 15 residues. CDR3 bases: TGTGCCAGCAGTTACGCCCTGGGTGCTGATCAGCCCCAGCATTTT. It encodes CASSYALGADQPQHF.

Regarding this clone: A much larger clone differs from this one at a single base, so this may be a read error. This rearrangement joins TRBV11-2 to TRBJ1-2; D gene ambiguous. The ends were cut back, 3 bases at V and 4 bases at J, with 6 bases in the middle. CDR3 length: 12 amino acids. Germline V gene data show CDR1 as SGHAT and CDR2 as FQNNGV. CDR3 residues: CASSLGFYGYTF. In DNA form, the CDR3 reads TGTGCCAGCAGCTTGGGGTTCTATGGCTACACCTTC.

The chain employs TRBV18 and TRBJ2-1; 11 bases match TRBD2. V lost 3 bases and J lost 8; bases outside the gene matches: 3. Looked up from germline, CDR1 is KGHSH and CDR2 is LQKENI. The CDR3 is made up of 14 amino acids. Here the CDR3 DNA reads TGTGCCAGCTCACCGACTAGCGGGAATTATGAGCAGTTCTTC. It codes for CASSPTSGNYEQFF. Variable domain in full (rest from reference TRBV18 and TRBJ2-1): NAGVMQNPRHLVRRRGQEARLRCSPMKGHSHVYWYRQLPEEGLKFMVYLQKENIIDESGMPKERFSAEFPKEGPSILRIQQVVRGDSAAYFCASSPTSGNYEQFFGPGTRLTVL.

The gene calls are TRBV6-5 and TRBJ1-1, with D possibly TRBD1 on 5 matching bases. Germline CDR1 is MNHEY and CDR2 is SVGAGI. This CDR3 region has 15 residues. V was shortened by 7 bases and J by 0 bases, with 15 bases between the two germline ends. The CDR3 sequence: CASTKTVGMNTEAFF. In DNA, the CDR3 is TGTGCCAGCACCAAGACAGTTGGAATGAACACTGAAGCTTTCTTT.

The chain couples TRBV23-1 to TRBJ1-2; maybe TRBD1 (5 bases). TRBV23-1 is given ORF status, its function remaining uncertain. The CDR3 contains 16 residues. Trimming took 1 base from V and 1 from J, leaving 13 bases between them. The DNA for the CDR3 is TGCGCCAGCAGTCAATTTATCAGGGCTCTTAACTATGGCTACACCTTC. This gives the protein CASSQFIRALNYGYTF.

The chain uses TRBV5-1 and TRBJ1-1; unclear D gene. CDR3 length: 14 amino acids. The V gene lost 0 bases and the J gene lost 1 base, with 7 bases spanning the gap. Germline V gives CDR1 SGHRS, CDR2 YFSETQ. The CDR3 protein is CASSLAVTNTEAFF. For the CDR3, the DNA is TGCGCCAGCAGCTTGGCCGTTACGAACACTGAAGCTTTCTTT.

The rearrangement uses TRBV9 and TRBJ2-7; 7 nucleotides align to TRBD1. V lost 4 bases to trimming and J lost 5 bases; unmatched junction nucleotides: 3. CDR3 length: 12 amino acids. CDR1 SGDLS and CDR2 YYNGEE come from the germline V gene. Written as DNA, the CDR3 is TGTGCCAGCAGCAGACAGGGCCACGAGCAGTACTTC. Its translation: CASSRQGHEQYF.

The chain uses TRBV6-5 and TRBJ1-1; D not certain. This CDR3 is built from 13 residues. The germline V gene encodes CDR1 MNHEY and CDR2 SVGAGI. The ends were cut back, 7 bases at V and 4 bases at J, with 13 bases in the middle. This CDR3 reads CASNQGLRTEAFF. As DNA, the CDR3 is TGTGCCAGCAACCAAGGGTTACGCACTGAAGCTTTCTTT.

The chain carries TRBV5-4 and TRBJ1-2; D is uncertain. Trimming took off 4 bases at V and 5 bases at J, with 12 bases between the two ends. Germline V gene lookup returns CDR1 SGHNT and CDR2 YYREEE (reference sequence). This CDR3 contains 13 residues. The CDR3 loop reads CASSQDRGYGYTF. CDR3 nucleotides: TGTGCCAGCAGCCAGGATCGGGGATATGGCTACACCTTC.

V gene TRBV6-2 or TRBV6-3 combines with J gene TRBJ1-5; D gene unclear. Germline values: CDR1 MNHEY, CDR2 SVGEGT. The CDR3 is 16 residues long. Trimming cost V 2 bases and J 2 bases, with 13 bases left between them. The CDR3 is CASSYGSLAGNQPQHF. Written as DNA, the CDR3 is TGTGCCAGCAGTTACGGGTCCTTAGCCGGCAATCAGCCCCAGCATTTT.

The chain links TRBV29-1 to TRBJ2-7; TRBD1 matches 8 bases. The J segment lost 5 bases and the V segment lost 5 bases, leaving 2 bases of the junction unmatched. This CDR3 region has 11 residues. Germline loops: CDR1 SQVTM, CDR2 ANQGSEA. CDR3 nucleotides: TGCAGCGTTTGGACAGGGCACGAGCAGTACTTC. This sequence encodes CSVWTGHEQYF.

This chain connects TRBV2 to TRBJ1-6; no firm D call. Trimming removed 4 bases at V and 7 bases at J, with 11 bases between. CDR1 and CDR2 from the germline V gene are SNHLY and FYNNEI. CDR3 length equals 14 residues. CDR3 coding DNA: TGTGCCAGCAGTGGATTCCTACCCAATTCACCCCTCCACTTT. This gives the protein CASSGFLPNSPLHF.

V gene TRBV15 combines with J gene TRBJ1-2, with no clear D. Trimming took off 4 bases at V and 6 bases at J, with 15 bases between the two ends. The CDR3 has 14 residues. Germline V CDR1 and CDR2: LNHNV, YYDKDF (reference sequence). The CDR3 region has the DNA TGTGCCACCAGCAAGGCGGCCCTGGTGGATGGCTACACCTTC. This encodes CATSKAALVDGYTF. The full variable domain, completed using reference TRBV15 and TRBJ1-2, is DAMVIQNPRYQVTQFGKPVTLSCSQTLNHNVMYWYQQKSSQAPKLLFHYYDKDFNNEADTPDNFQSRRPNTSFCFLDIRSPGLGDTAMYLCATSKAALVDGYTFGSGTRLTVV.

This sequence joins TRBV6-1 and TRBJ1-6; 7 bases align to TRBD1. The CDR3 loop spans 16 amino acids. Germline V CDR1 and CDR2: MNHNS, SASEGT. V lost 1 base and J lost 9; bases outside the gene matches: 9. CDR3 region: CASSEGQGFLPSPLHF. The CDR3 DNA follows: TGTGCCAGCAGTGAAGGACAGGGATTTCTTCCTTCACCCCTCCACTTT.

The chain joins TRBV11-2 to TRBJ1-2; TRBD1 agrees at 8 bases. J gave up 6 bases and V 6 bases, and 6 bases lay outside the gene matches. Germline V gene lookup returns CDR1 SGHAT and CDR2 FQNNGV. The CDR3 totals 13 residues. The CDR3 loop reads CASRSSGGNGYTF. The CDR3 region has the DNA TGTGCCAGCAGGTCATCAGGGGGCAATGGCTACACCTTC.

This chain connects TRBV11-2 to TRBJ1-2, with 8 bases aligning to TRBD1. V was pared by 5 bases and J by 5 bases, with 10 bases of the junction left unmatched. The CDR3 totals 15 residues. Germline lookup yields CDR1 SGHAT and CDR2 FQNNGV. The CDR3 DNA follows: TGTGCCAGCAGCCCTGTTGGACAGGGCCTTTATGGCTACACCTTC. Translated: CASSPVGQGLYGYTF. Supplemented by reference TRBV11-2 and TRBJ1-2, the full variable domain reads EAGVAQSPRYKIIEKRQSVAFWCNPISGHATLYWYQQILGQGPKLLIQFQNNGVVDDSQLPKDRFSAERLKGVDSTLKIQPAKLEDSAVYLCASSPVGQGLYGYTFGSGTRLTVV.

The chain combines TRBV6-2 or TRBV6-3 with TRBJ2-5; 14 bases are shared with TRBD2. The CDR3 is made up of 18 amino acids. Germline trimming cut 5 bases from V and 2 bases from J; bases unmatched to any gene: 10. From germline, CDR1 is MNHEY and CDR2 SVGEGT. As DNA, the CDR3 is TGTGCCAGCAGTCCCCGACTAGCGGGGGGGCCGGGTCAAGAGACCCAGTACTTC. Its protein product is CASSPRLAGGPGQETQYF.

Concerning this clone: The same CDR3 is also encoded by other DNA sequences in this sample. This chain links TRBV12-3 or TRBV12-4 with TRBJ1-1; possible D gene TRBD1, 6 bases. This CDR3 comprises 13 residues. Trimming pared 4 bases from V and 3 bases from J, leaving 9 bases between. The chain's CDR3 is CASSSTGYTEAFF. In DNA, the CDR3 is TGTGCCAGCAGTTCCACAGGGTACACTGAAGCTTTCTTT.

This chain links TRBV18 with TRBJ2-7, with 8 bases lining up with TRBD1. CDR1 is KGHSH, CDR2 LQKENI, per germline. V shed 3 bases and J 6 bases; nucleotides not matched to a gene: 10. The CDR3 extends over 15 amino acids. The CDR3: CASSPRLQGDGEQYF. In DNA, the CDR3 is TGTGCCAGCTCACCCCGATTACAGGGGGATGGCGAGCAGTACTTC.

This clone was observed a few times. This sequence joins TRBV19 and TRBJ1-1; D call uncertain. V shed 3 bases and J shed 6 bases, with 11 bases lying between them. The germline V gene encodes CDR1 LNHDA and CDR2 SQIVND (reference sequence). This CDR3 comprises 13 residues. The CDR3 sequence is CASSIGHNAEAFF. CDR3 nucleotide sequence: TGTGCCAGTAGTATTGGTCACAACGCTGAAGCTTTCTTT. The variable domain in full, completed from reference TRBV19 and TRBJ1-1, reads DGGITQSPKYLFRKEGQNVTLSCEQNLNHDAMYWYRQDPGQGLRLIYYSQIVNDFQKGDIAEGYSVSREKKESFPLTVTSAQKNPTAFYLCASSIGHNAEAFFGQGTRLTVV.

The rearrangement uses TRBV5-1 and TRBJ2-7; TRBD2 agrees at 9 bases. Germline-derived CDR1 and CDR2 are SGHRS and YFSETQ. The CDR3 contains 15 residues. J was trimmed by 2 bases and V by 4 bases; bases with no gene match: 7. The CDR3 reads CASSPQREVAYEQYF. Here the CDR3 DNA reads TGCGCCAGCAGCCCACAGCGGGAGGTAGCCTACGAGCAGTACTTC.